This TCR beta chain was retrieved from a study of T cells after yellow fever vaccination. Across the whole study: SMART-Seq v4 Ultra Low Input served to prepare low-cell-number fractions.

For TCR, cDNA came from 5'RACE template switching, which added a universal primer site and UMIs. Via MiXCR, TCRdb re-called the 5' RACE reads, giving one row per CDR3 protein. The table has 300,000 to 400,000 distinct CDR3 sequences, 8.7% seen once. The CDR3 extends over 14 amino acids. V lost 3 bases to trimming and J lost 4 bases, with 7 bases between them. Looked up from germline, CDR1 is MGHDK and CDR2 is SYGVNS. Whole-study results and caveats: Reappearance after the booster was observed for most primary-vaccination clones (roughly 97% CD4, almost 90% CD8).

There are a few counts of this clonotype. Its target is not known. Sample: PBMCs, taken on the day of the first yellow fever vaccination. The chain employs TRBV25-1 and TRBJ1-6; D uncertain. This clonotype was obtained from a young man who received the YFV17D yellow fever vaccine. The CDR3 DNA follows: TGTGCCAGCAGTGACCCAGCATATAATTCACCCCTCCACTTT. It encodes CASSDPAYNSPLHF.